The next 25 T cell receptor beta chains were all read from a single sample in a study of tumor-infiltrating lymphocytes in primary liver carcinoma (dated by TCRdb to about 2017). Blood RNA was extracted from unsorted whole blood with TRIzol reagent; germline DNA came from the DNeasy Blood & Tissue kit. Sequencer: Illumina HiSeq 2500. Using a constant-region primer and ProtoScript II reverse transcriptase, TCRbeta-specific cDNA was reverse-transcribed from approximately 0.5 ug total RNA. Construction of the TCRbeta libraries relied on three nested rounds of multiplex PCR, following a slightly modified ARM-PCR procedure. The first two PCR rounds used multiplex TRBV1-TRBV30 forward primers with a Cbeta reverse primer, each for approximately 11 cycles. The public reads were run again by TCRdb, first through fastp at Q25 and then through MiXCR, and only productive beta chains were kept. Merged by CDR3 protein, the rows form single entries marked with the most common genes and DNA. Here the sample has fewer than 350,000 distinct CDR3 sequences; less than 70% occur a single time. Approximately 5.9% of the sample comes from the top ten.

Sequencing was carried out using peripheral blood. Every receptor here comes from a man between 35 and 55 years old with primary liver carcinoma and hepatitis B virus infection.

This clonotype was counted ten times or more. The chain employs TRBV13 and TRBJ1-1; D is perhaps TRBD1 (5 bases). Germline V gene lookup returns CDR1 PRHDT and CDR2 FYEKMQ (reference sequence). This CDR3 has 14 residues. V dropped 5 bases and J dropped 1 base, with 11 bases sitting between them. The CDR3 DNA sequence: TGTGCCAGCAGCATCCTCCAGGGGAACACTGAAGCTTTCTTT. Its translation is CASSILQGNTEAFF. The whole variable domain, filled in from reference TRBV13 and TRBJ1-1, reads AAGVIQSPRHLIKEKRETATLKCYPIPRHDTVYWYQQGPGQDPQFLISFYEKMQSDKGSIPDRFSAQQFSDYHSELNMSSLELGDSALYFCASSILQGNTEAFFGQGTRLTVV.

This clonotype was picked up a small number of times. This could be a read error, since a much larger clone is one nucleotide away. V gene TRBV29-1 combines with J gene TRBJ2-1; no definite D call. Looked up from germline, CDR1 is SQVTM and CDR2 is ANQGSEA. The CDR3 loop spans 10 amino acids. CDR3 nucleotides: TGCAGCGCTGAAGCCTATGAGCAGTTCTTC. It specifies CSAEAYEQFF.

Of note for this clonotype: This may come from a read error, since a much larger clone is one base off. The chain combines TRBV6-5 with TRBJ2-5, with D possibly matching TRBD1 (6 bases). This CDR3 has 13 residues. Germline V CDR1 and CDR2: MNHEY, SVGAGI. CDR3 nucleotides: TGTGCCAGCAGTTATACAGGGCAAGAGACCCATTACTTC. It translates to CASSYTGQETHYF.

This clonotype was seen only a few times. Germline is not matched at one junction end, which may reflect a read error. The chain is built from TRBV28 and TRBJ2-3; D not certain. This CDR3 has 15 amino acids. Germline-derived CDR1 and CDR2 are MDHEN and SYDVKM. The CDR3 loop reads CASSPPSGLTDTHYF. Written as DNA, the CDR3 is TGTGCCAGCAGTCCCCCTTCGGGTCTCACAGATACGCACTATTTT.

The table lists this clonotype with a few counts. The J gene is TRBJ1-1, the V gene TRBV7-9; D is undetermined. The CDR3 has 12 amino acids. Germline assignment: CDR1 SEHNR and CDR2 FQNEAQ (reference sequence). Trimming took 10 bases from V and 4 from J, leaving 13 bases between them. The CDR3 coding sequence is TGTGCCACCTGCCTCGACACCACTGAAGCTTTCTTT. As protein: CATCLDTTEAFF.

This clonotype was counted many times. The chain employs TRBV6-6 and TRBJ2-7; a weak D match, TRBD1 (6 bases). The length of the CDR3 is 14 residues. The germline V gene has CDR1 MNHNY and CDR2 SVGAGI (reference sequence). Trimming shortened V by 7 bases and J by 0 bases, and 13 bases separated the two germline ends. The CDR3 DNA follows: TGTGCCAGCAAACTGACAGGTAGCTCCTACGAGCAGTACTTC. It encodes CASKLTGSSYEQYF.

The sample holds a few counts of this clonotype. Germline is not matched at one junction end, which may reflect a read error. The chain uses TRBV29-1 and TRBJ2-1, with D unclear. The CDR3 is 15 residues long. CDR1 is SQVTM, CDR2 ANQGSEA, per germline. The CDR3 nucleotides are TGCAGCGGGGGATCTACCAACTCCTCCTACGATGAGCAGTTCTTC. It specifies CSGGSTNSSYDEQFF.

This clonotype was seen only once. It may be a read error: a sequence one base away is much more abundant. The gene calls are TRBV6-2 or TRBV6-3 and TRBJ2-7; D unclear. The CDR3 contains 16 residues. Trimming cost V 2 bases and J 1 base, with 15 bases left between them. The germline V gene encodes CDR1 MNHEY and CDR2 SVGEGT. Here the CDR3 DNA reads TGTGCCAGCAGTTACAGGCTAGTGGGAATATCCTACGAGCAGTACTTC. Translation: CASSYRLVGISYEQYF.

A word on this clonotype: Germline is not matched at one junction end, which may reflect a read error. J is TRBJ2-3 and V is TRBV11-2; TRBD2 might be the D (5 bases). Germline V gives CDR1 SGHAT, CDR2 FQNNGV. The CDR3 consists of 15 residues. The CDR3 loop is CASNLEGGNTDTLYF. CDR3 sequence (DNA): TGTGCCAGCAACTTAGAGGGTGGGAACACAGATACGCTGTATTTT. The variable domain in full, completed from reference TRBV11-2 and TRBJ2-3, reads EAGVAQSPRYKIIEKRQSVAFWCNPISGHATLYWYQQILGQGPKLLIQFQNNGVVDDSQLPKDRFSAERLKGVDSTLKIQPAKLEDSAVYLCASNLEGGNTDTLYFGPGTRLTVL.

Ten or more counts support this clonotype. The V and J genes are TRBV10-3 and TRBJ2-4; D remains unclear. The length of the CDR3 is 17 residues. The V end was cut by 0 bases, the J end by 0 bases, with 12 bases between. The germline CDR1 and CDR2 sequences are ENHRY and SYGVKD. Here the CDR3 reads CAISESGSILAKNIQYF. The CDR3 coding sequence is TGTGCCATCAGTGAGTCGGGCAGCATATTAGCCAAAAACATTCAGTACTTC.

The J gene is TRBJ2-7, the V gene TRBV11-2; D ambiguous. Trimming cost V 5 bases and J 10 bases, with 12 bases left between them. Germline V CDR1 and CDR2: SGHAT, FQNNGV. CDR3 length: 11 amino acids. CDR3 in DNA: TGTGCCAGCAGCCAACAATACGGCCAGTACTTC. Its protein is CASSQQYGQYF.

On this clonotype: A junction end diverges from the germline sequence, so it may reflect a read error. V usage is TRBV11-1 and J usage is TRBJ1-1, with D unresolved. The germline V gene encodes CDR1 SGHAT and CDR2 FQDESV (reference sequence). This CDR3 contains 17 residues. The CDR3 loop reads CARSSYPPATMNTEAFF. The CDR3, as DNA: TGTGCCAGAAGCTCATACCCCCCGGCAACTATGAACACTGAAGCTTTCTTT.

This clonotype has just a few counts. The chain uses TRBV7-9 and TRBJ2-1; 10 nucleotides match TRBD2. J was trimmed by 8 bases and V by 4 bases; bases with no gene match: 5. Germline-derived CDR1 and CDR2 are SEHNR and FQNEAQ (reference sequence). This CDR3 is built from 14 residues. The CDR3 sequence is CASSWASGSDEQFF. CDR3 coding DNA: TGTGCCAGCAGCTGGGCTAGCGGGAGCGATGAGCAGTTCTTC.

This clonotype was seen once. This may be a read error, as it is one base from a much larger clone. J is TRBJ2-4 and V is TRBV4-1; 11 nucleotides agree with TRBD1. Germline V lookup: CDR1 MGHRA, CDR2 YSYEKL. The CDR3 totals 17 residues. CDR3 region: CTSSHVGQGAAKNIQYF. DNA of the CDR3: TGCACCAGCAGCCACGTTGGACAGGGGGCGGCCAAAAACATTCAGTACTTC.

The gene calls are TRBV13 and TRBJ2-2; possibly TRBD2 for D (5 bases). Germline V CDR1 and CDR2: PRHDT, FYEKMQ (reference sequence). V was clipped by 6 bases and J by 4 bases, with 21 bases between them. The CDR3 covers 17 residues. The CDR3 region has the DNA TGTGCCAGCAGTTACCTTACTAGGGTGAGGAGCACCGGGGAGCTGTTTTTT. It translates to CASSYLTRVRSTGELFF.

This clonotype was seen a single time. At one of its ends the junction is not consistent with the germline gene, which may arise from a read error. The chain has TRBV6-1 and TRBJ2-1; 8 nucleotides match TRBD2. Per germline, CDR1 MNHNS and CDR2 SASEGT. The CDR3 runs to 15 residues. The CDR3 region is CVSSEQVAGWDEQLF. The CDR3 DNA reads TGTGTCAGCAGTGAACAGGTAGCGGGGTGGGATGAGCAGCTCTTC.

Remarks on this clonotype: A read error is likely, as this CDR3 ends without the conserved phenylalanine or tryptophan. The V call is TRBV6-5, the J call TRBJ1-1; the D is unclear. Germline V gene lookup returns CDR1 MNHEY and CDR2 SVGAGI. The CDR3 has 12 amino acids. V was clipped by 2 bases and J by 6 bases, with 7 bases between them. CDR3 DNA sequence: TGTGCCAGCAGTTACGGGCAGCCTGAAGCTTTCGTT. Translating gives CASSYGQPEAFV.

As regards this clonotype: It may be a read error: a sequence one base away is much more abundant. The genes are TRBV4-1 and TRBJ1-1; D gene unclear. In germline, CDR1 is MGHRA, CDR2 YSYEKL. Trimming took off 7 bases at V and 0 bases at J, with 18 bases between the two ends. This CDR3 has 16 residues. The CDR3 DNA is TGCGCCAGCATTCAGGACCCGGAGCTCATGAACACTGAAGCTTTCTTT. It encodes CASIQDPELMNTEAFF.

Regarding this clonotype: A single base separates this from a much larger clone, so it may be a read error. This CDR3 is CANSYGGNSPLHF. DNA for the CDR3: TGTGCCAACAGTTACGGGGGCAACTCACCCCTCCACTTT. The chain recombines TRBV6-6 with TRBJ1-6; maybe TRBD1 (6 bases). Germline V gene lookup returns CDR1 MNHNY and CDR2 SVGAGI (reference sequence). The CDR3 runs to 13 residues.

For this clonotype: This may be a read error, as it is one base from a much larger clone. V and J are TRBV4-3 and TRBJ2-3; D call uncertain. Germline CDR1 LGHNA, CDR2 YSLEER. V dropped 3 bases and J dropped 7 bases, with 14 bases sitting between them. This CDR3 contains 14 residues. CDR3 sequence (DNA): TGCGCCAGCAGCCATGATTCCGGGTTCAATACGCAGTATTTT. This encodes CASSHDSGFNTQYF.

There are a few counts of this clonotype. A much bigger clone sits one base away, suggesting this may be a read error. The chain has TRBV29-1 and TRBJ2-3; 7 positions match TRBD1. This CDR3 is 14 amino acids long. Germline V gene data show CDR1 as SQVTM and CDR2 as ANQGSEA. The CDR3 region has the DNA TGCAGCATTGACGGGACAGAAAACACAGATACGCAGTATTTT. It is translated as CSIDGTENTDTQYF.

The chain joins TRBV11-2 to TRBJ2-3, with D perhaps matching TRBD2 (5 bases). With 5 bases removed from V and 8 bases from J, the gap between germline ends came to 20 bases. The germline V gene has CDR1 SGHAT and CDR2 FQNNGV. There are 15 residues in the CDR3. CDR3 in amino acids: CASSPLTGMSGTQYF. The CDR3 DNA follows: TGTGCCAGCAGCCCACTTACGGGAATGTCAGGTACGCAGTATTTT.

The chain recombines TRBV6-5 with TRBJ1-1; tentatively, D is TRBD1 (6 bases). V lost 0 bases and J lost 1, with 27 bases in between. Germline V gene sequence: CDR1 MNHEY, CDR2 SVGAGI. The CDR3 contains 21 residues. CDR3 DNA: TGTGCCAGCAGTTACTCAACCCGGTTACCTGGGGGCTTACCCCGGAACACTGAAGCTTTCTTT. This gives the protein CASSYSTRLPGGLPRNTEAFF.

This clonotype has a handful of counts. This chain uses TRBV6-6 with TRBJ2-7, with a possible D match to TRBD2 (5 bases). Trimming left V 2 bases short and J 3 bases short, with 8 bases between. Per germline, CDR1 MNHNY and CDR2 SVGAGI (reference sequence). This CDR3 contains 13 residues. The CDR3 coding sequence is TGTGCCAGCAGTTACCTAGCTAGCTACGAGCAGTACTTC. This codes for CASSYLASYEQYF.

Note on this clonotype: A read error may be the cause here, since a much bigger clone is one base away. The chain recombines TRBV5-1 with TRBJ2-7; 7 bases line up with TRBD1. J gave up 13 bases and V 7 bases, and 14 bases lay outside the gene matches. The CDR3 covers 12 residues. Germline V gene data show CDR1 as SGHRS and CDR2 as YFSETQ. Here the CDR3 DNA reads TGCGCCAGCTACGAGACAGGGTCCCCCCACTACTTC. It translates to CASYETGSPHYF.